A single sample gave rise to the 22 T cell receptor beta chains below, sequenced in a study of CD8+CD57+ T cells in acquired aplastic anemia. Individuals selected for sequencing had exhibited CD8+CD57+ cell expansion on flow cytometry. TCR beta VDJ combinations and CDR3 sequences were profiled from genomic DNA. TCRdb used MiXCR to reprocess the reads, holding one entry per CDR3 protein. This table holds hundreds of thousands of distinct CDR3 sequences, approximately 79% found once. Material for sequencing was sorted CD4+, CD8+, or CD8+CD57+ T cells (not recorded which) from PBMCs. These receptors all come from a human donor with aplastic anemia.

The chain uses TRBV7-3 and TRBJ1-2; 7 bases fit TRBD1. The germline V gene encodes CDR1 SGHTA and CDR2 FQGTGA. The CDR3 totals 14 residues. J gave up 2 bases and V 8 bases, and 8 bases lay outside the gene matches. CDR3 sequence: CASSRQGSNYGYTF. The CDR3 nucleotides are TGTGCCAGCTCAAGACAGGGCTCAAACTATGGCTACACCTTC.

This clonotype has only a few counts. The chain employs TRBV2 and TRBJ2-5, with D perhaps TRBD2 (6 bases). Trimming cost V 6 bases and J 5 bases, with 10 bases left between them. In germline, CDR1 is SNHLY, CDR2 FYNNEI. This CDR3 region has 12 residues. CDR3 amino acids: CASRRGRETQYF. The CDR3 bases are TGTGCCAGCAGGCGGGGACGGGAGACCCAGTACTTC. Full variable domain (outside the CDR3, taken from reference TRBV2 and TRBJ2-5): EPEVTQTPSHQVTQMGQEVILRCVPISNHLYFYWYRQILGQKVEFLVSFYNNEISEKSEIFDDQFSVERPDGSNFTLKIRSTKLEDSAMYFCASRRGRETQYFGPGTRLLVL.

This chain joins TRBV2 and TRBJ2-7, with D possibly TRBD1 on 6 matching bases. CDR1 SNHLY and CDR2 FYNNEI come from the germline V gene. The CDR3 length is 14 residues. The V and J ends lost 3 bases and 2 bases respectively, with 11 bases between them. CDR3 nucleotide sequence: TGTGCCAGCAGTGATGGGGGCCTAGCCTACGAGCAGTACTTC. As protein: CASSDGGLAYEQYF.

The rearrangement uses TRBV11-1 and TRBJ1-6; tentative D call: TRBD1 (5 bases). The V gene lost 4 bases and the J gene lost 9 bases, with 13 bases spanning the gap. The CDR3 spans 14 residues. Germline CDR1 is SGHAT and CDR2 is FQDESV (reference sequence). CDR3 amino acids: CASSSLGAGSPLHF. CDR3 in DNA: TGTGCCAGCAGCTCCCTTGGGGCGGGTTCACCCCTCCACTTT.

Only a few counts were recorded for this clonotype. This likely comes from a read error, as the CDR3 has no conserved phenylalanine or tryptophan at its end. It is unclear where the CDR3 begins or ends on the DNA, so no DNA is shown, and the CDR3 is as TCRdb lists it. This CDR3 reads CASSVGGQSTDM. The rearrangement uses TRBV9 and TRBJ2-5; the D call of TRBD1 is as the table states it, not checked on the DNA. Germline V lookup: CDR1 SGDLS, CDR2 YYNGEE. The CDR3 is 12 amino acids in total, end residues counted.

CDR3 in DNA: TGTGCCAGCGGGGACGGGGATACAGACACGGAGTATTTT. Translating gives CASGDGDTDTEYF. The gene calls are TRBV2 and TRBJ2-3, with D perhaps TRBD1 or TRBD2 (5 bases each). Deletions cut 8 bases from V and 13 bases from J, with 22 bases between. This CDR3 has 13 amino acids. Germline lookup yields CDR1 SNHLY and CDR2 FYNNEI.

This rearrangement joins TRBV5-6 to TRBJ2-2, with D tentatively TRBD2 (7 bases). Germline-derived CDR1 and CDR2 are SGHDT and YYEEEE. The CDR3 is 18 amino acids. The V end lost 0 bases, the J end lost 7 bases, and 22 bases lay between the germline ends. In nucleotides, the CDR3 is TGTGCCAGCAGCTTGGGGGAGGGGGTGGGCAGGGGTGGCGGGGAGCTGTTTTTT. Its translation: CASSLGEGVGRGGGELFF.

In the case of this clonotype: One junction end disagrees with the germline gene, perhaps due to a read error. The CDR3 sequence is CASSLVTPGAPPIQFF. CDR3 coding DNA: TGTGCTAGCAGCTTAGTCACTCCGGGGGCCCCCCCTATACAGTTCTTC. The chain combines TRBV7-7 with TRBJ2-1, with D tentatively TRBD1 or TRBD2 (6 bases each). Germline values: CDR1 SSHAT, CDR2 FNYEAQ (reference sequence). The CDR3 totals 16 residues.

This chain links TRBV5-6 with TRBJ2-3; perhaps TRBD2 as D (7 bases). This CDR3 is built from 16 residues. The germline CDR1 and CDR2 sequences are SGHDT and YYEEEE. V was pared by 0 bases and J by 2 bases, with 13 bases between. The CDR3 here is CASSLGEGDHTDTQYF. For the CDR3, the DNA is TGTGCCAGCAGCTTGGGGGAGGGGGATCACACAGATACGCAGTATTTT.

Points on this clonotype: The junction departs from the called germline gene at one end, perhaps through a read error. The rearrangement uses TRBV7-3 and TRBJ2-5; 7 bases line up with TRBD2. The germline V gene has CDR1 SGHTA and CDR2 FQGTGA. CDR3 length equals 14 residues. CDR3 loop: CASTLGRVQATQYF. In DNA form, the CDR3 reads TGTGCCAGCACCCTAGGGAGGGTGCAAGCGACCCAGTACTTC.

V and J are TRBV20-1 and TRBJ2-7, with D possibly being TRBD2 (6 bases). CDR3 length: 13 residues. Germline-derived CDR1 and CDR2 are DFQATT and SNEGSKA (reference sequence). Between the trimmed V and J ends, which lost 6 bases and 6 bases, there was a span of 18 bases. The CDR3 sequence is CSALRVDGSEQYF. In DNA, the CDR3 is TGCAGTGCCCTGAGGGTGGACGGGAGCGAGCAGTACTTC.

Comments on this clonotype: Since no conserved phenylalanine or tryptophan closes the CDR3, a read error is the likely cause. The DNA is omitted, as the CDR3 cannot be located on it reliably, and the CDR3 follows TCRdb's listing. The chain carries TRBV2 and TRBJ1-2; no check of the table's D call, TRBD1, against the DNA was made. The CDR3 comprises 15 residues, both ends counted. Germline CDR1 and CDR2: SNHLY and FYNNEI. CDR3 sequence reads: CASTEAGGRQPRHVC.

As concerns this clonotype: One end of the junction fails to match germline, which may point to a read error. The chain uses TRBV7-3 and TRBJ2-3, with unresolved D. Germline lookup yields CDR1 SGHTA and CDR2 FQGTGA. The CDR3 is made up of 13 amino acids. The CDR3 sequence is CASRDRAEDTQYF. CDR3 sequence (DNA): TGTGCCAGCAGGGACCGGGCAGAAGATACACAGTATTTT.

With respect to this clonotype: Germline is not matched at one junction end, which may reflect a read error. V and J are TRBV7-8 and TRBJ1-1, with D uncertain. This CDR3 contains 12 residues. Germline lookup yields CDR1 SGHVS and CDR2 FQNEAQ. The CDR3 nucleotides read TGTGCCAGCAGCTACCCGGAAACTGCAGCTTTCTTT. Protein sequence: CASSYPETAAFF.

On this clonotype itself: Here the CDR3 omits its conserved ending phenylalanine or tryptophan, so a read error is the likely source. No DNA is shown, since the ends of the CDR3 on it are uncertain; the CDR3 is the one TCRdb lists. J is TRBJ2-6 and V is TRBV2; TRBD2 is taken as the D call from the table, unchecked against the DNA. The CDR3 is 16 residues long, ends included. The germline CDR1 and CDR2 sequences are SNHLY and FYNNEI. The CDR3 protein is CASRLAGTYRQNVLTG.

As concerns this clonotype: No conserved phenylalanine or tryptophan is present at the end of the CDR3, so a read error is the likely explanation. The limits of the CDR3 on the DNA are not certain, so only TCRdb's listed CDR3 is given. The CDR3: CASSNGQRAQETQ. The J gene is TRBJ2-3, the V gene TRBV7-2; no DNA check was done on the table's D call, TRBD1. Germline-derived CDR1 and CDR2 are SGHTA and FQGNSA. The CDR3 adds up to 13 amino acids, both ends counted.

A note on this clonotype: One end of the junction is discordant with germline, which a read error may explain. This chain connects TRBV7-8 to TRBJ2-3, with TRBD2 as a possible D gene (5 bases). Germline CDR1 and CDR2: SGHVS and FQNEAQ. CDR3 length: 14 residues. CDR3 protein: CAGSVTGSPDTQYF. DNA of the CDR3: TGTGCCGGCAGCGTGACGGGAAGTCCCGATACGCAGTATTTT.

A few counts support this clonotype. The chain joins TRBV2 to TRBJ2-3; no reliable D call. The CDR3 extends over 13 amino acids. Trimming cost V 8 bases and J 4 bases, with 13 bases left between them. Germline V gene data show CDR1 as SNHLY and CDR2 as FYNNEI. This chain's CDR3 is CASFIGQADTQYF. For the CDR3, the DNA is TGTGCCAGCTTCATCGGGCAAGCAGATACGCAGTATTTT.

The count of this clonotype is one. The chain joins TRBV7-9 to TRBJ2-1, with unresolved D. The CDR3 is 13 residues long. Per the germline V gene, CDR1 is SEHNR and CDR2 is FQNEAQ (reference sequence). Trimming left V 4 bases short and J 4 bases short, with 8 bases between. CDR3 in amino acids: CASSSWTYNEQFF. The CDR3 DNA sequence: TGTGCCAGCAGCTCCTGGACGTACAATGAGCAGTTCTTC. Based on the CDR3 plus reference TRBV7-9 and TRBJ2-1, the full variable domain is DTGVSQNPRHKITKRGQNVTFRCDPISEHNRLYWYRQTLGQGPEFLTYFQNEAQLEKSRLLSDRFSAERPKGSFSTLEIQRTEQGDSAMYLCASSSWTYNEQFFGPGTRLTVL.

This chain links TRBV15 with TRBJ2-7, with D perhaps being TRBD1 or TRBD2 (6 bases each). Trimming shortened V by 1 base and J by 3 bases, and 19 bases separated the two germline ends. There are 17 residues in the CDR3. The germline V gene encodes CDR1 LNHNV and CDR2 YYDKDF (reference sequence). This CDR3 is CATSRGGAGAENYEQYF. DNA for the CDR3: TGTGCCACCAGCAGAGGGGGGGCAGGGGCGGAGAACTACGAGCAGTACTTC.

V usage is TRBV2 and J usage is TRBJ2-5; D unresolved. Germline assignment: CDR1 SNHLY and CDR2 FYNNEI. The CDR3 totals 12 residues. Trimming stripped 4 bases from V and 3 bases from J, with 6 bases between. CDR3 DNA: TGTGCCAGCAGTGTCAGTGAAGAGACCCAGTACTTC. Amino acids: CASSVSEETQYF.

This clonotype was recorded at least ten times. The chain recombines TRBV12-3 or TRBV12-4 with TRBJ1-4; TRBD1 matches 8 bases. The CDR3 is 19 amino acids. After removal of 5 bases from V and 3 bases from J, the junction contained 17 bases not matched to a gene. The CDR3, as DNA: TGTGCCAGCAGTACCCGACGAACCGGGACAGGCGACTCTAATGAAAAACTGTTTTTT. This gives the protein CASSTRRTGTGDSNEKLFF.